This passage covers 13 T cell receptor beta chains from one sample sequenced in a study of blood T cells in healthy people across ages. The second PCR ran about 7 to 12 cycles with a sample-barcoded 5' primer and J-beta primers. One entry per CDR3 protein, called by TCRdb with MiXCR from the 5' RACE reads. The sample lists roughly 720,000 distinct CDR3 sequences, about 55% seen once, with around 40% in the top ten. What was sequenced was blood. These receptors were collected from a man older than 75 in good health.

The chain carries TRBV29-1 and TRBJ2-3, with 11 nucleotides matching TRBD2. The junction had 3 bases not matched to a gene; V was cut back by 6 bases and J by 1 base. Germline loops: CDR1 SQVTM, CDR2 ANQGSEA. The CDR3 covers 14 residues. CDR3 amino acids: CSVLLAGGTDTQYF. Here the CDR3 DNA reads TGCAGCGTCCTACTAGCGGGAGGCACAGATACGCAGTATTTT.

The sample holds a few counts of this clonotype. This chain uses TRBV10-3 with TRBJ2-1; D perhaps matches TRBD2 (5 bases). Germline CDR1 reads ENHRY; CDR2 reads SYGVKD. Between the trimmed V and J ends, which lost 10 bases and 0 bases, there was a span of 16 bases. CDR3 length: 15 residues. The chain's CDR3 is CATLGAGSSYNEQFF. As DNA, the CDR3 is TGTGCCACCCTGGGAGCTGGCAGCTCCTACAATGAGCAGTTCTTC.

This clonotype was seen just once. This chain links TRBV2 with TRBJ2-7; 10 positions match TRBD2. Germline V lookup: CDR1 SNHLY, CDR2 FYNNEI. V shed 6 bases and J 7 bases; nucleotides not matched to a gene: 15. The CDR3 has 16 amino acids. In DNA, the CDR3 is TGTGCCAGCAGGGCTACCGGGACTAGCGCGTACAATGAGCAGTACTTC. It yields the protein CASRATGTSAYNEQYF.

The chain carries TRBV18 and TRBJ1-1, with D possibly matching TRBD1 (6 bases). V was trimmed by 4 bases and J by 0 bases, leaving 12 bases between them. The germline CDR1 and CDR2 sequences are KGHSH and LQKENI. CDR3 length: 15 amino acids. CDR3 nucleotides: TGTGCCAGCTCACAACTACAGGGTTTGAACACTGAAGCTTTCTTT. It translates to CASSQLQGLNTEAFF.

This chain joins TRBV6-5 and TRBJ2-5; 11 nucleotides line up with TRBD2. The CDR3 is made up of 16 amino acids. Germline-derived CDR1 and CDR2 are MNHEY and SVGAGI. The trim removed 7 bases at V and 4 bases at J, leaving 11 bases unmatched. CDR3 coding DNA: TGTGCCAGCAAAAGGGCACTAGCGGGAGCCCGAGAGACCCAGTACTTC. The encoded protein is CASKRALAGARETQYF.

This chain links TRBV5-1 with TRBJ2-2; 7 nucleotides agree with TRBD2. Germline assignment: CDR1 SGHRS and CDR2 YFSETQ. The CDR3 sequence is 15 residues long. V shed 1 base and J 3 bases; nucleotides not matched to a gene: 3. The CDR3 DNA follows: TGCGCCAGCAGCTTGCCCGGGGGGTACACCGGGGAGCTGTTTTTT. Translated: CASSLPGGYTGELFF.

This clonotype has just a few counts. This chain connects TRBV20-1 to TRBJ1-1; D might be TRBD1 (5 bases). Germline V gives CDR1 DFQATT, CDR2 SNEGSKA (reference sequence). V gave up 0 bases and J gave up 5 bases, with 13 bases separating them. The CDR3 length is 14 residues. The CDR3 nucleotides are TGCAGTGCTAGAGATGCCAGGGAGGAGACTGAAGCTTTCTTT. It specifies CSARDAREETEAFF.

The V gene is TRBV7-9, the J gene TRBJ1-2; possibly TRBD1 for D (5 bases). The CDR3 covers 17 residues. Germline V gene sequence: CDR1 SEHNR, CDR2 FQNEAQ (reference sequence). V was clipped by 1 base and J by 8 bases, with 23 bases between them. For the CDR3, the DNA is TGTGCCAGCAGCTTAGAAGGGGCCGGGACGGCCGGGAAGGGCTACACCTTC. Its protein is CASSLEGAGTAGKGYTF.

The rearrangement uses TRBV7-2 and TRBJ2-5; D is undetermined. The J call may not be correct, given that the DNA end is closer to TRBJ2-7. The CDR3 is 12 residues long. Germline CDR1 is SGHTA and CDR2 is FQGNSA. The CDR3 DNA reads as TGTGCCAGCAGCTTAGGGACGCGCGAGCAGTACTTC. It codes for CASSLGTREQYF.

This clonotype was detected a few times. V usage is TRBV6-2 or TRBV6-3 and J usage is TRBJ2-3; 8 bases align to TRBD2. Germline-derived CDR1 and CDR2 are MNHEY and SVGEGT. Losses at the gene ends were 0 bases for V and 14 bases for J; bases not matched to a gene: 16. This CDR3 comprises 16 residues. The CDR3, as DNA: TGTGCCAGCAGTTACTCCAGAGCGGGGGTACACAGATACGCGTATTTT. It yields the protein CASSYSRAGVHRYAYF.

This clonotype was counted only a few times. The genes are TRBV7-6 and TRBJ2-7, with 9 positions matching TRBD1. V was clipped by 3 bases and J by 3 bases; unmatched bases: 3. The CDR3 extends over 14 amino acids. Germline-derived CDR1 and CDR2 are SGHVS and FNYEAQ. CDR3 residues: CASSLATGGYEQYF. CDR3 sequence (DNA): TGTGCCAGCAGCTTGGCGACAGGGGGCTACGAGCAGTACTTC.

This clonotype was counted between two and nine times. This sequence joins TRBV25-1 and TRBJ2-7, with D possibly TRBD1 on 6 matching bases. CDR1 and CDR2 (germline): MGHDK, SYGVNS. The CDR3 is 14 amino acids. V lost 2 bases, J lost 2 bases, and 10 bases lay in between. The CDR3 spells CASSEEGTTYEQYF. The CDR3 DNA reads as TGTGCCAGCAGTGAAGAGGGGACAACCTACGAGCAGTACTTC.

In its sample, this clonotype was seen many times. The J gene is TRBJ2-4, the V gene TRBV27, with D possibly TRBD1 on 6 matching bases. This CDR3 region has 14 residues. Trimming left V 3 bases short and J 8 bases short, with 14 bases between. Germline V gives CDR1 MNHEY, CDR2 SMNVEV (reference sequence). The CDR3 protein is CASSLGWGQDIQYF. The CDR3 nucleotides are TGTGCCAGCAGTTTGGGGTGGGGGCAAGACATTCAGTACTTC.